This TCR beta chain is from a study of long-term antiretroviral therapy in people with HIV. Study results and limitations: Relative to transplant donor controls, diversity remained lower despite increasing after ART. Controls had broader CDR3 length ranges than HIV repertoires did.

Trimming removed 2 bases at V and 4 bases at J, with 12 bases between. Looked up from germline, CDR1 is SGDLS and CDR2 is YYNGEE. CDR3 size: 15 residues. Prior to DNA extraction, the samples held about 0.95-11 million cryopreserved PBMC. Researchers report immunoSEQ v3.0 was run at survey level. The method was immunoSEQ multiplex PCR; TCRdb's version includes in-frame clones alone and lacks a portion of them. The sample shows 25,000 to 30,000 clones, 80% to 90% of them seen only once. Comment on this clone: What it binds is not known.

Sequences were derived from unsorted PBMCs, sampled 3.2 years before starting antiretroviral therapy. This chain connects TRBV9 to TRBJ2-2, with D perhaps TRBD1 or TRBD2 (6 bases each). The source is a man aged 45-65 years with HIV. The CDR3 region is CASSVQGRTTGELFF. CDR3 bases: TGTGCCAGCAGCGTGCAGGGGAGGACCACCGGGGAGCTGTTTTTT.